The sample holds one count of the clone carrying this T cell receptor (beta chain). Its target is unknown. Clones were sequenced by immunoSEQ multiplex PCR, and TCRdb holds only the in-frame ones, with some missing. In the table there are around 1.9 million clones, 90% to 95% of which are singletons. Positive CCR7 selection of CD45RO-negative cells yielded the naive CD8 cells, and terminally differentiated effector memory CD45RA+ cells were excluded. This sample is part of a study of shared clonotypes between healthy human individuals. General study findings and limits: Clonotypes which were not shared had lower generation probabilities than clonotypes that all four donors shared.

The V end lost 3 bases, the J end lost 3 bases, and 17 bases lay between the germline ends. The CDR3 extends over 16 amino acids. CDR1 is MGHRA and CDR2 is YSYEKL in the germline V gene. The TCR comes from a young man in good health. Some clones in this sample may be carry-over from other donors' samples. The sample taken for sequencing was naive CD8+ T cells from PBMCs. The V gene is TRBV4-1, the J gene TRBJ1-1; weak D call: TRBD1 (5 bases). CDR3 bases: TGCGCCAGCAGCCAGATCCAGGGTAGGTGGGACACTGAAGCTTTCTTT. Encoded protein: CASSQIQGRWDTEAFF.